This section outlines one T cell receptor beta chain sequence together with its context. This sample is drawn from a study of CD8 T cells in Susac syndrome. The length of the CDR3 is 13 residues. The V gene end was trimmed by 6 bases and the J gene end by 1 base; junction bases not matched to a gene: 4. The germline CDR1 and CDR2 sequences are SGHNT and YYREEE (reference sequence). Random hexamers were used to reverse transcribe the RNA input (roughly 0.5 to 1 ug). Amplification of TCR beta CDR3 was carried out by immunoSEQ multiplex PCR, which covered 54 Vbeta and 13 Jbeta segments. TCRdb re-called the immunoSEQ multiplex PCR reads with MiXCR, one entry per CDR3 protein. The table has 130,000 to 150,000 distinct CDR3 sequences, more than 90% seen once.

The sample taken for sequencing was CD4+ T cells from PBMCs. The clonotype originates from a human donor with Susac syndrome. This chain joins TRBV5-4 and TRBJ2-7, with TRBD1 identical over 7 bases. The CDR3 loop reads CASNQQGSYEQYF. The DNA of the CDR3 is TGTGCCAGCAACCAACAGGGGTCCTACGAGCAGTACTTC.